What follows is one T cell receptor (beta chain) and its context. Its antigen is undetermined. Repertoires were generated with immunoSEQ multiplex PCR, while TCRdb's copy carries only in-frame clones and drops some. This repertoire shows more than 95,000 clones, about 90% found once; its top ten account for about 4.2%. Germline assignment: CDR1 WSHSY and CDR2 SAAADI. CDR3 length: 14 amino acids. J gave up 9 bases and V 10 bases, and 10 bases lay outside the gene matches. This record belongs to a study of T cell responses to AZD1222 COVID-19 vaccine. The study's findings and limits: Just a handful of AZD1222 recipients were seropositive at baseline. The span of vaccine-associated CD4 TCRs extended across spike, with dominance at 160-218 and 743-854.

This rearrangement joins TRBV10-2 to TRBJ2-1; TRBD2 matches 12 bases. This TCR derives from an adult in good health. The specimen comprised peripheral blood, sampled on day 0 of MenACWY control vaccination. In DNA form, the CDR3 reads TGCGCCACAATCGAGCTAGCGGGAGGGAGTGAGCAGTTCTTC. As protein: CATIELAGGSEQFF.